The clone carrying this T cell receptor beta chain was seen ten or more times. Via MiXCR, TCRdb re-called the RT-PCR reads, giving one row per CDR3 protein. The repertoire holds more than 550,000 distinct CDR3 sequences, with 12% to 15% as singletons. Germline V gene sequence: CDR1 SGHTA, CDR2 FQGNSA. This CDR3 contains 16 residues. The J segment lost 7 bases and the V segment lost 2 bases, leaving 7 bases of the junction unmatched. Sequencing input: memory CD4+ T cells from blood. The rearrangement uses TRBV7-2 and TRBJ2-7; 14 bases line up with TRBD2. The source of this sequence is a female donor in good health, serving as a healthy control. The CDR3 nucleotides read TGTGCCAGCAGCTTACGACTAGCGGGAGGGCCAGGAGAGCAGTACTTC. It specifies CASSLRLAGGPGEQYF.